The present TCR beta chain was sequenced within a study of a mutant IDH1 vaccine in newly diagnosed glioma. As for the study in general: Earlier treatment was radiotherapy, temozolomide, or both, with most getting both. General study findings and limits: Top peripheral T cell clonotype shifts appeared unrelated to pseudoprogression. Patients mounted vaccine-induced immune responses in almost 95% of cases.

From germline, CDR1 is SGHNT and CDR2 YYREEE (reference sequence). V lost 0 bases and J 4 bases, leaving 5 bases between the germline ends. The CDR3 runs to 13 residues. To note about this clone: What it binds is unknown.

Time point defined: week 35, safety follow-up. Every vaccine dose comprised 300 ug of mutant IDH1 20-mer peptide plus topical imiquimod. Here immunoSEQ multiplex PCR was the method, and the copy in TCRdb shows in-frame clones only, minus some. The table includes roughly 64,000 clones, 74% detected once. The source of this sequence is a man aged 50 to 60 with glioma. Sequencing used PBMCs, obtained from a glioma patient whose treatment included an IDH1 peptide vaccine. The rearrangement joins TRBV5-4 to TRBJ1-3; no reliable D call. The CDR3 loop is CASSLASGNTIYF. CDR3 nucleotides: TGTGCCAGCAGCTTGGCTTCCGGAAACACCATATATTTT.